The source of this T cell receptor (beta chain) is a study of read filtering for tumor transcriptome and immune sequencing. Study in general: Among patients, approximately 17 were male and about 15 female, aged about 47 to 80 (mean about 66).

This CDR3 region has 15 residues. Trimming took 0 bases from V and 0 from J, leaving 8 bases between them. CDR1 is MNHNY and CDR2 is SVGAGI in the germline V gene (reference sequence). From around 0.4 ug of RNA, a library with molecular barcoded alpha/delta and beta/gamma adaptors was made. TCRdb passed the reads through MiXCR, listing each CDR3 protein once. The data show 60,000 or so distinct CDR3 sequences, roughly 20% seen once. Study-level results: Single-read clonotypes: 80% to 90% of IR-seq clonotypes (about 3.5% of reads), about 75% of RNA-seq clonotypes (44.6% of reads).

This clonotype was observed many times. Its target is unknown. This receptor was identified in a donor at least 40 years old with multiple myeloma. The sample consisted of a population of CD138-negative cells sorted from bone marrow. The chain links TRBV6-6 to TRBJ1-1; D might be TRBD1 (5 bases). CDR3 in amino acids: CASSYSRTLNTEAFF. CDR3 nucleotide sequence: TGTGCCAGCAGTTACTCGAGGACACTGAACACTGAAGCTTTCTTT.